The clone carrying this T cell receptor beta chain was seen many times. The data are from a study of regulatory T cells in long-lasting Graves disease. V dropped 7 bases and J dropped 4; count of bases not matched to a gene: 6. The CDR3 totals 13 residues. Germline-derived CDR1 and CDR2 are MNHNS and SASEGT. Regarding time point: persistent/refractory GD, antithyroid drugs over 5 years with positive TRAb. PBMC RNA served as the TCR library source. Arm-PCR of CDR3 regions and iRepertoire HTBI primers were the basis on which TCR beta libraries were built. MiXCR, run by TCRdb on the multiplex PCR reads, gives a single entry per CDR3 protein. The data contain 350,000 to 500,000 distinct CDR3 sequences, 20% to 25% of them seen just once; the ten biggest clones take up 13% to 15%.

The genes are TRBV6-1 and TRBJ1-2; 7 bases map to TRBD1. The sequence came from a female donor with Graves disease. The sequencing here drew on peripheral blood mononuclear cells (PBMCs), taken when the disease was refractory, from a patient treated with antithyroid drugs. The CDR3 DNA sequence: TGTGCCAGCATAGGGGGCCGCCTCTATGGCTACACCTTC. Amino acids: CASIGGRLYGYTF.